The rows below give T cell receptor beta chains drawn from one sample of a study of CD8+CD57+ T cells in acquired aplastic anemia. In TCRdb, the reads were re-called with MiXCR into one record per CDR3 protein. Seen here are roughly 280,000 distinct CDR3 sequences, around three fifths observed once, and the top ten hold 1% to 1.5%. Input material: sorted CD4+, CD8+, or CD8+CD57+ T cells (not recorded which) from PBMCs. All receptors derive from a human donor with aplastic anemia. Each CDR3 is given with its conserved first and last residue. The D gene is left open where the match is weak. Rows may omit the clone size; those that give it use once, few, many or a size class.

>TRBV20-1|TRBD2|TRBJ2-5|-
TGCAGTGCTAGAGATCCTAGCGGGAGCGCCCAGTACTTC
CSARDPSGSAQYF
>TRBV29-1|TRBD1|TRBJ1-2|-
TGCATCGCAGGGGGGCGCGGCTATGGCTACACCTTC
CIAGGRGYGYTF
>TRBV2|TRBD2|TRBJ2-5|-
TGTGCCAGCAGTGAGACTAGCGGGGTCCAAGAGACCCAGTACTTC
CASSETSGVQETQYF
>TRBV7-9|-|TRBJ1-2|-
TGTGCCAGCAGCTTAGGACAATCCGGCTACACCTTC
CASSLGQSGYTF
>TRBV19|-|TRBJ1-1|many
TGTGCCAGTAGTTCGAACTCCCCAGGGCTCACTGAAGCTTTCTTT
CASSSNSPGLTEAFF
>TRBV18|-|TRBJ2-2|-
TGTGCCAGCTCAAGATACGCCGGGGAGCTGCTTTTT
CASSRYAGELLF
>TRBV7-9|-|TRBJ1-2|-
TGTGCCAGCAGCACCCCAGGGCGGGGTGGCTACACCTTC
CASSTPGRGGYTF
>TRBV5-1|TRBD2|TRBJ2-5|many
TGCGCCAGCAGCTTGGACAGCGGGAGCGGTAAGACCCAGTACTTC
CASSLDSGSGKTQYF
>TRBV10-3|TRBD1|TRBJ1-5|many
TGTGCCATCAGTGAGTTCCCAAATCCGGGACAGGGGGGACTAAATCAGCCCCAGCATTTT
CAISEFPNPGQGGLNQPQHF
>TRBV7-6|-|TRBJ1-6|-
TGTGCCAGCAGCTCGGGTCGGGGGACCCTCCACTTT
CASSSGRGTLHF
>TRBV15|-|TRBJ1-1|-
TGTGCCACCACCCGGGACGCGAACACTGAAGCTTTCTTT
CATTRDANTEAFF
>TRBV5-6|-|TRBJ2-5|-
TGTGCCAGCAAACGGCAAGAGACCCAGTACTTC
CASKRQETQYF
>TRBV11-2|TRBD2|TRBJ2-7|-
TGTGCCAGCAGCTTAGTTCTCCTAGCGGGGGGGACCTACGAGCAGTACTTC
CASSLVLLAGGTYEQYF
>TRBV5-1|-|TRBJ1-1|many
TGCGCCAGCAGCTTGTCGGGTCGGGAAAACACTGAAGCTTTCTTT
CASSLSGRENTEAFF
>TRBV6-1|TRBD1|TRBJ2-1|many
TGTGCCAGCAGTAGACAGGGCGAATTATTCAATGAGCAGTTCTTC
CASSRQGELFNEQFF
>TRBV5-4|-|TRBJ1-4|-
TGTGCCAGCAGCTTGTCTTTTGGCGGGTATGAAAAACTGTTTTTT
CASSLSFGGYEKLFF
>TRBV29-1|-|TRBJ1-1|-
TGCAGCGCTCGGACGTCTACGACCCCTATGAACACTGAAGCTTTCTTT
CSARTSTTPMNTEAFF
>TRBV20-1|TRBD2|TRBJ2-1|many
TGCAGTGCTGCTAAACTAGCGGGAGACGGGAATGAGCAGTTCTTC
CSAAKLAGDGNEQFF
>TRBV12-3/TRBV12-4|-|TRBJ1-1|-
TGTGCCAGCAGTTTAAGGGGCGATATAATGACTTTCTTT
CASSLRGDIMTFF
>TRBV5-1|-|TRBJ2-3|-
TGCGCCAGCAGCTTGGGGGGCGGGTCAGTGGGGGATACGCAGTATTTT
CASSLGGGSVGDTQYF
>TRBV12-3/TRBV12-4|-|TRBJ2-7|many
TGTGCCAGCAGTTATCGGGCTCGGGGGAACGAGCAGTACTTC
CASSYRARGNEQYF
>TRBV27|-|TRBJ1-1|once
TGTGCCAGCAGTGGTACAGGGTGGGCTGAAGCTTTCTTT
CASSGTGWAEAFF
>TRBV7-9|TRBD1|TRBJ1-1|-
TGTGCCAGCAGCCGGACAGGGGGGAGAGGTACTGAAGCTTTCTTT
CASSRTGGRGTEAFF
>TRBV10-3|TRBD2|TRBJ2-1|few
TGTGCCACCGGGGGGGGTAGGAGCAATGAGCAGTTCTTC
CATGGGRSNEQFF
>TRBV15|TRBD1|TRBJ2-7|-
TGTGCCACCCACTTCGGGACAGGCCCTCAGTACTTC
CATHFGTGPQYF
>TRBV6-1|-|TRBJ1-5|few
TGTGCCACCAGTCAGGGTTCCAATCAGCCCCAGCATTTT
CATSQGSNQPQHF
>TRBV20-1|TRBD2|TRBJ2-5|-
TGCAGTGCTAGCCTCGGGACTAGCGGGGGGCCAGAGACCCAGTACTTC
CSASLGTSGGPETQYF
>TRBV6-5|-|TRBJ2-7|-
TGTGCCAGCAGTTACTCGCGGAGAAGCTCCTACGAGCAGTACTTC
CASSYSRRSSYEQYF
>TRBV20-1|-|TRBJ1-3|many
TGCAGTGCTAGAGCGACAGACACTGGAAACACCATATATTTT
CSARATDTGNTIYF
>TRBV3-1|-|TRBJ1-5|many
TGTGCCAGCAGCCGGATCGGCGGCAATCAGCCCCAGCATTTT
CASSRIGGNQPQHF
>TRBV29-1|-|TRBJ1-1|-
TGCAGCGTTGTTCGTGGACAGATGAACACTGAAGCTTTCTTT
CSVVRGQMNTEAFF
>TRBV2|-|TRBJ1-5|-
TGTGCCAGCAGTGAAGAGACAAGGAGCAATCAGCCCCAGCATTTT
CASSEETRSNQPQHF
>TRBV2|-|TRBJ2-5|-
TGTGCCAGCGGGGGGACGGAAGAGACCCAGTACTTC
CASGGTEETQYF
>TRBV20-1|TRBD2|TRBJ2-1|-
TGCAGTGGCCCAAACCCAGCGGGAGACCCCAATGAGCAGTTCTTC
CSGPNPAGDPNEQFF
>TRBV4-1|TRBD1|TRBJ2-2|few
TGCGCCAGCAGCCAGACGTCGGGCAGGGTGCCAGGGGGCACCGGGGAGCTGTTTTTT
CASSQTSGRVPGGTGELFF
>TRBV7-9|TRBD1|TRBJ2-7|-
TGTGCCAGCACAGGGACAGGTCCTTACGAGCAGTACTTC
CASTGTGPYEQYF
>TRBV19|-|TRBJ2-1|few
TGTGCCAGTAGTCTTCGGACAGTTCACAATGAGCAGTTCTTC
CASSLRTVHNEQFF
>TRBV20-1|-|TRBJ2-3|many
TGCAGTGCTACCTCGGGGGGCACAGATACGCAGTATTTT
CSATSGGTDTQYF
>TRBV7-3|-|TRBJ1-5|-
TGTGCCAGCCTGCAGCCCCAGCATTTT
CASLQPQHF
>TRBV7-2|TRBD1|TRBJ2-1|-
TGTGCCAGCAGCTTCGCCCAGGGGGCCAATGAGCAGTTCTTC
CASSFAQGANEQFF
>TRBV19|-|TRBJ2-7|-
TGTGCCAGGACGACTGAGTACGAGCAGTACTTC
CARTTEYEQYF
>TRBV15|-|TRBJ2-3|many
TGTGCCACCAGCAGAGCCCTTGGTACGCAGTATTTT
CATSRALGTQYF
>TRBV20-1|TRBD2|TRBJ2-1|-
TGCAGTGCTAGTCGCGGGGGAAAGTACAATGAGCAGTTCTTC
CSASRGGKYNEQFF
>TRBV7-8|TRBD2|TRBJ2-7|-
TGTGCCAGCAGCCTCCTAGCGGGAGCCCTTCACGAGCAGTACTTC
CASSLLAGALHEQYF
>TRBV24-1|-|TRBJ1-2|-
TGTGCCACCAGTGCATCTGCTAACTATGGCTACACCTTC
CATSASANYGYTF
>TRBV20-1|TRBD2|TRBJ2-7|many
TGCAGTGCGGGGACTAGCGGGAGGGCCCTCGAGCAGTACTTC
CSAGTSGRALEQYF
>TRBV18|-|TRBJ1-1|-
TGTGCCAGCTCACCACGAAGCCGCCTTGAAGCTTTCTTT
CASSPRSRLEAFF
>TRBV20-1|-|TRBJ2-6|many
TGCAGTGCCGAGGGGGGAACCTGGTCTGGGGCCAACGTCCTGACTTTC
CSAEGGTWSGANVLTF
>TRBV7-2|-|TRBJ1-2|-
TGTGCCAGCAGCTTAGTAGGGGGGTGGAACTATGGCTACACCTTC
CASSLVGGWNYGYTF
>TRBV5-1|-|TRBJ2-5|many
TGCGCCAGCAGCTTGTATCGGGGCCTTCAAGAGACCCAGTACTTC
CASSLYRGLQETQYF
>TRBV24-1|TRBD1|TRBJ2-2|-
TGTGCCACCAGTGAGGACAGGGGTTACACCGGGGAGCTGTTTTTT
CATSEDRGYTGELFF
>TRBV6-5|-|TRBJ2-7|many
TGTGCCAGCAGTCTTACAGCCGGTCCCTACGAGCAGTACTTC
CASSLTAGPYEQYF
>TRBV2|TRBD1|TRBJ2-3|many
TGTGCCAGCAGTGTGGGACAGGGCACAGATACGCAGTATTTT
CASSVGQGTDTQYF
>TRBV11-3|-|TRBJ2-5|many
TGTGCCAGCAGCTTCGGGGGAGCTCCGGGAGAGACCCAGTACTTC
CASSFGGAPGETQYF
>TRBV2|-|TRBJ2-7|few
TGTGCCAGCAGTGAAACGGACGAGCAGTACTTC
CASSETDEQYF
>TRBV6-6|-|TRBJ2-7|-
TGTGCCAGCAGTTACGGTGGGCAGGGCTACGAGCAGTACTTC
CASSYGGQGYEQYF
>TRBV11-2|-|TRBJ1-6|-
TGTGCCAGCAGCCCGGGTGCCTCGCCCCTCCACTTT
CASSPGASPLHF
>TRBV20-1|-|TRBJ1-1|-
TGCAGTGCTAGAGGGTTCGAGGCGAACACTGAAGCTTTCTTT
CSARGFEANTEAFF
>TRBV19|-|TRBJ1-4|-
TGTGCCAGTAGTATTAGGGCGGTTGAAAAACTGTTTTTT
CASSIRAVEKLFF